What follows is one TCR beta chain and its context. The data originate from a study of control samples from healthy donors and cancer patients. Repertoires were generated with immunoSEQ multiplex PCR, while TCRdb's copy carries only in-frame clones and drops some. Here the sample spans some 120,000 clones, roughly 93% being singletons. Input material: blood. This sequence was found in a man aged 25 to 40 in good health.

The CDR3: CASSVGPWRNEETQYF. CDR3 in DNA: TGTGCCAGCAGCGTAGGCCCCTGGAGGAATGAGGAGACCCAGTACTTC. J is TRBJ2-5 and V is TRBV9, with D possibly TRBD2 on 5 matching bases. The CDR3 is 16 residues long. V lost 0 bases to trimming and J lost 5 bases, with 17 bases between them. Germline assignment: CDR1 SGDLS and CDR2 YYNGEE.